This is a list of T cell receptor beta chains from one sample in a study of shared clonotypes between healthy human individuals. TCRdb's table, derived via immunoSEQ multiplex PCR, lists solely in-frame clones and lacks some. The table has about 590,000 clones, roughly 95% seen once; the top ten hold 0.095% to 0.12%. Sequencing was done on a sample of naive CD8+ T cells sorted from blood. These TCRs come from a woman aged 30 to 39 in good health. Each CDR3 is given with its conserved first and last residue. A D gene is named only where the DNA matches it firmly. Part of the rows lack a size; the others show once, few, many or a class for expanded clones.

D | J | V | size | CDR3 | DNA
. | TRBJ2-5 | TRBV28 | . | CASSFLRVEETQYF | TGTGCCAGCAGTTTTTTGAGGGTTGAAGAGACCCAGTACTTC
. | TRBJ1-6 | TRBV27 | . | CASSLGGSNSPLHF | TGTGCCAGCAGTTTAGGGGGCTCAAATTCACCCCTCCACTTT
TRBD1 | TRBJ1-3 | TRBV5-1 | . | CASSWGDSSSGNTIYF | TGCGCCAGCAGCTGGGGGGACAGTAGCTCTGGAAACACCATATATTTT
. | TRBJ1-2 | TRBV28 | . | CASSGTANYGYTF | TGTGCCAGCAGTGGGACGGCAAACTATGGCTACACCTTC
. | TRBJ2-7 | TRBV7-9 | . | CASSLLREYEQYF | TGTGCCAGCAGCCTACTCAGGGAGTACGAGCAGTACTTC
TRBD1 | TRBJ1-5 | TRBV27 | once | CASRGREGAKQPQHF | TGTGCCAGCAGGGGACGGGAGGGGGCAAAACAGCCCCAGCATTTT
. | TRBJ2-5 | TRBV5-1 | . | CASSFSMVKKETQYF | TGCGCCAGCAGCTTTTCCATGGTGAAGAAAGAGACCCAGTACTTC
. | TRBJ2-3 | TRBV27 | . | CASSWDARGADTQYF | TGTGCCAGCTCCTGGGACGCCCGGGGGGCTGATACGCAGTATTTT
. | TRBJ2-7 | TRBV10-1 | . | CASSDGVSYEQYF | TGCGCCAGCAGTGATGGGGTTTCCTACGAGCAGTACTTC
TRBD1 | TRBJ2-1 | TRBV7-6 | . | CASSYRQGARNEQFF | TGTGCCAGCAGCTATAGACAGGGGGCTAGGAATGAGCAGTTCTTC
TRBD1 | TRBJ2-7 | TRBV5-5 | . | CASSLGQGINEQYF | TGTGCCAGCAGCCTTGGACAGGGAATCAACGAGCAGTACTTC
. | TRBJ2-2 | TRBV7-9 | . | CASSYGETGELFF | TGTGCCAGCAGCTACGGGGAAACCGGGGAGCTGTTTTTT
. | TRBJ2-7 | TRBV7-2 | . | CASSFFSSGTLYEQYF | TGTGCCAGCAGCTTCTTCTCCTCCGGGACTCTCTACGAGCAGTACTTC
TRBD2 | TRBJ2-2 | TRBV6-4 | . | CARFLAGGLGELFF | TGTGCCAGATTCTTAGCGGGAGGTTTGGGGGAGCTGTTTTTT
TRBD2 | TRBJ2-1 | TRBV29-1 | . | CSVTGTSGTSYNEQFF | TGCAGCGTGACCGGGACTAGCGGCACATCCTACAATGAGCAGTTCTTC
. | TRBJ2-3 | TRBV30 | . | CAWTPSTDTQYF | TGTGCCTGGACACCCTCCACAGATACGCAGTATTTT
. | TRBJ2-5 | TRBV14 | . | CASSQSSAETQYF | TGTGCCAGCAGCCAAAGCAGTGCAGAGACCCAGTACTTC
. | TRBJ2-7 | TRBV28 | once | CASSSAGSPEQYF | TGTGCCAGCAGTTCAGCAGGAAGCCCCGAGCAGTACTTC